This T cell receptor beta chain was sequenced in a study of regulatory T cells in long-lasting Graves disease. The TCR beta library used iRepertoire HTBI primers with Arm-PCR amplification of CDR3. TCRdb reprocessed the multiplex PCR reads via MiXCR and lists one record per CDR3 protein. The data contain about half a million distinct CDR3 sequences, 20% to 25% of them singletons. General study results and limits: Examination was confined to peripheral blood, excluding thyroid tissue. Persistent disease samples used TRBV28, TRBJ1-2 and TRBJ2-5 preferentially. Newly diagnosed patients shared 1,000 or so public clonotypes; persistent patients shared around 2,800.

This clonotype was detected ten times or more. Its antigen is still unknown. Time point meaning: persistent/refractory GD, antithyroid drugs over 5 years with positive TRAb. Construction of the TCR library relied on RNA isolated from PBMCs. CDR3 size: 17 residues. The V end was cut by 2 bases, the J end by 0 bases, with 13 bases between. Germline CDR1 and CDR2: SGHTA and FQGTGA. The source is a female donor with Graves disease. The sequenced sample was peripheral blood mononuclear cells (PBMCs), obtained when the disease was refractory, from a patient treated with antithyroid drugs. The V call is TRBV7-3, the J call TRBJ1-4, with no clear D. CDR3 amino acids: CASSLVREVATNEKLFF. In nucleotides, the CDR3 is TGTGCCAGCAGCTTAGTTCGTGAAGTTGCAACTAATGAAAAACTGTTTTTT.